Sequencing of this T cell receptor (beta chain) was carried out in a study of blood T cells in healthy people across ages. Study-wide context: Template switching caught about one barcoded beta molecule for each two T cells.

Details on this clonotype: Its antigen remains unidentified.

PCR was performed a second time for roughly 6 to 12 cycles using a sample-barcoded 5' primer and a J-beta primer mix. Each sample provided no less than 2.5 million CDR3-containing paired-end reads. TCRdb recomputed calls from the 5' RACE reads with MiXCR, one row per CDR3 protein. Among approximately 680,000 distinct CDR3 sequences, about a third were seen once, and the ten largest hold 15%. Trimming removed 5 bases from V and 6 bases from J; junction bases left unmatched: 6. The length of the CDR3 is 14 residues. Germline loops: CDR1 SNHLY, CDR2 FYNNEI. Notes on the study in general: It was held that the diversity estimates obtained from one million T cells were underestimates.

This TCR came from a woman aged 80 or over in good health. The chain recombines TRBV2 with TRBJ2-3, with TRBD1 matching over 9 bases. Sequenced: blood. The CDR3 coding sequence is TGTGCCAGCAGTTCAACACAGGGGGCGGATACGCAGTATTTT. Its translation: CASSSTQGADTQYF.